The 6 T cell receptor beta chains below all came from one sample that was sequenced in a study of T cell repertoires in cytomegalovirus infection. These receptors lack a known antigen. TCRdb called the reads again in MiXCR, with one record for every CDR3 protein. This sample yields about 50,000 distinct CDR3 sequences, of which about 20% are seen a single time; roughly 77% belongs to the top ten. Sequenced here: CD8+ T cells from cultured PBMCs, sampled from culture after CMV antigen stimulation. The receptors come from a human donor in good health (CMV status not recorded). Some clones in this sample may be carry-over from other donors' samples.

This sequence joins TRBV6-5 and TRBJ2-7, with 8 bases that match TRBD1. This CDR3 comprises 15 residues. CDR1 and CDR2 (germline): MNHEY, SVGAGI. The junction had 4 bases not matched to a gene; V was cut back by 0 bases and J by 3 bases. CDR3 bases: TGTGCCAGCAGTTACTCCCCACAGGGGGGCTACGAGCAGTACTTC. It codes for CASSYSPQGGYEQYF.

The rearrangement uses TRBV10-2 and TRBJ1-2; perhaps TRBD1 as D (6 bases). The V and J ends lost 9 bases and 8 bases respectively, with 10 bases between them. The CDR3 is 10 amino acids. Per the germline V gene, CDR1 is WSHSY and CDR2 is SAAADI. The CDR3 DNA reads TGCGCCAGTAGACAGGACGGCTACACCTTC. Its translation: CASRQDGYTF.

This chain joins TRBV2 and TRBJ2-3; 9 bases are shared with TRBD2. This CDR3 has 15 residues. V was pared by 4 bases and J by 2 bases, with 4 bases of the junction left unmatched. The V gene's germline CDR1 is SNHLY and CDR2 FYNNEI. This CDR3 is CASSALAGYTDTQYF. The DNA for the CDR3 is TGTGCCAGCAGTGCCCTAGCGGGGTACACAGATACGCAGTATTTT.

This clonotype was detected once. The chain carries TRBV20-1 and TRBJ1-1; 9 bases agree with TRBD1. Per germline, CDR1 DFQATT and CDR2 SNEGSKA (reference sequence). After removal of 0 bases from V and 5 bases from J, the junction contained 7 bases not matched to a gene. The CDR3 has 15 residues. For the CDR3, the DNA is TGCAGTGCTAGAGATCCCAGAGGACAGGGGACTGAAGCTTTCTTT. Translated, it gives CSARDPRGQGTEAFF.

This clonotype showed up just a few times. The chain uses TRBV6-2 or TRBV6-3 and TRBJ2-2, with D possibly TRBD1 on 6 matching bases. Trimming took 4 bases from V and 7 from J, leaving 10 bases between them. CDR1 MNHEY and CDR2 SVGEGT come from the germline V gene. The CDR3 has 13 amino acids. The CDR3 loop is CASSSQGHGELFF. CDR3 DNA: TGTGCCAGCAGTTCACAGGGACACGGGGAGCTGTTTTTT.

This clonotype showed up just a few times. The chain is built from TRBV4-3 and TRBJ2-6; 8 bases fit TRBD1. Per the germline V gene, CDR1 is LGHNA and CDR2 is YSLEER. The ends lost 1 base at V and 1 base at J; junction bases unmatched: 12. The CDR3 is made up of 20 amino acids. The CDR3 loop reads CASSQVFGQGLFSGANVLTF. In DNA form, the CDR3 reads TGCGCCAGCAGCCAAGTTTTCGGACAGGGACTTTTTTCTGGGGCCAACGTCCTGACTTTC.